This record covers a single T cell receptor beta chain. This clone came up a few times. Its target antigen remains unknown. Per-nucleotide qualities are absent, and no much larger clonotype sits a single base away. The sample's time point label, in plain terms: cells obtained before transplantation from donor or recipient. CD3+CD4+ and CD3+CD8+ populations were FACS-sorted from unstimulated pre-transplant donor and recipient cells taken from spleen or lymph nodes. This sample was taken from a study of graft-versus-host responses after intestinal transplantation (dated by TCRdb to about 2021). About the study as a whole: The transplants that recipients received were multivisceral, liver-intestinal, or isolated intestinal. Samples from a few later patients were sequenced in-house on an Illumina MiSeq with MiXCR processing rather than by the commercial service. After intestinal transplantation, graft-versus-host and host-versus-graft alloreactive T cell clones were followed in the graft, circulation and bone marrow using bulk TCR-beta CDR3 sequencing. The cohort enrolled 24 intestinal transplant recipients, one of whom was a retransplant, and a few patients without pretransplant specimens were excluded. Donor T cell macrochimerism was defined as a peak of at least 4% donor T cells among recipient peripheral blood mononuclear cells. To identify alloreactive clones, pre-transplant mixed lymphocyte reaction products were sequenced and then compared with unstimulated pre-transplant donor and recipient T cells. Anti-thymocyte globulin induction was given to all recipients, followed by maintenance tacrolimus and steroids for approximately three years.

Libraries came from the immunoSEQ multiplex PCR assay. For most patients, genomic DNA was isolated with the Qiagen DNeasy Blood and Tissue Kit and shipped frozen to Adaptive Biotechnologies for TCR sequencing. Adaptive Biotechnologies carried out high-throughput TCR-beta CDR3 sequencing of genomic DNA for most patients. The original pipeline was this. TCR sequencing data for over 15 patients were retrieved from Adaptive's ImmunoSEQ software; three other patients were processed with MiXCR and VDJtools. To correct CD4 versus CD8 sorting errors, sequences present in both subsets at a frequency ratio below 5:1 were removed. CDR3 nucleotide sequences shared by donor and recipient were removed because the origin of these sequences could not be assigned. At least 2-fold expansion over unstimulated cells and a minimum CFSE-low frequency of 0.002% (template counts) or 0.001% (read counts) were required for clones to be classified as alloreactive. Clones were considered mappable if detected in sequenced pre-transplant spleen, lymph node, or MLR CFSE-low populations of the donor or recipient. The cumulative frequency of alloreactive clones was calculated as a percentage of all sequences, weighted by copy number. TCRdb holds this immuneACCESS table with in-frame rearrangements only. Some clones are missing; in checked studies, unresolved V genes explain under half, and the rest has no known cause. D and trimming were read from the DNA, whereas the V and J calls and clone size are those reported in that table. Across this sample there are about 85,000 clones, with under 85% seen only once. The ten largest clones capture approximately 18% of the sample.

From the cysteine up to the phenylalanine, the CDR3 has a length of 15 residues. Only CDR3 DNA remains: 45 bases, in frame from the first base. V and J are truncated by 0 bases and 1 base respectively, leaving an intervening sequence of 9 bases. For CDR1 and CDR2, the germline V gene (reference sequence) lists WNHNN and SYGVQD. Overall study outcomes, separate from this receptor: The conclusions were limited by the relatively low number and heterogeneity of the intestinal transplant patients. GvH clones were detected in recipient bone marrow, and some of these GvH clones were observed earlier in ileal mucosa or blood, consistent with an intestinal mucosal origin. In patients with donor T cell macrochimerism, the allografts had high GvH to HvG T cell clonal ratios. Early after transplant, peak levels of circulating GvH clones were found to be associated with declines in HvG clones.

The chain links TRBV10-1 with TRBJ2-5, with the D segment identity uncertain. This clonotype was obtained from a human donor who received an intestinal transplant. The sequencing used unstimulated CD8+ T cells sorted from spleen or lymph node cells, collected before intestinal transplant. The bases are TGCGCCAGCAGTGAGTCGCGGTCCAGCCAAGAGACCCAGTACTTC. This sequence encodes CASSESRSSQETQYF.